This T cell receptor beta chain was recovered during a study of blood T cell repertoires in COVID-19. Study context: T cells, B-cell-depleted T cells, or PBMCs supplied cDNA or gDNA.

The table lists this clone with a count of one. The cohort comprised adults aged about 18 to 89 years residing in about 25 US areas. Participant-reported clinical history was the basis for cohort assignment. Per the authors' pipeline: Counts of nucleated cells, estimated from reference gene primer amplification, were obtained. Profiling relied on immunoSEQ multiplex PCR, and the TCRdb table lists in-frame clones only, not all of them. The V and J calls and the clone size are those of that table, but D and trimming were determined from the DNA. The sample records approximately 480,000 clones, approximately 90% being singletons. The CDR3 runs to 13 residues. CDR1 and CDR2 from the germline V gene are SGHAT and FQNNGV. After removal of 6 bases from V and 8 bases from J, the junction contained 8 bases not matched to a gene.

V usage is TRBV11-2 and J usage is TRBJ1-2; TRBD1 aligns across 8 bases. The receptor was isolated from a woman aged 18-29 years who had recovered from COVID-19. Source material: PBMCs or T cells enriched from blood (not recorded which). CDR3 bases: TGTGCCAGCAGTCTAAGGGGACAGGAAGGCTACACCTTC. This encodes CASSLRGQEGYTF.